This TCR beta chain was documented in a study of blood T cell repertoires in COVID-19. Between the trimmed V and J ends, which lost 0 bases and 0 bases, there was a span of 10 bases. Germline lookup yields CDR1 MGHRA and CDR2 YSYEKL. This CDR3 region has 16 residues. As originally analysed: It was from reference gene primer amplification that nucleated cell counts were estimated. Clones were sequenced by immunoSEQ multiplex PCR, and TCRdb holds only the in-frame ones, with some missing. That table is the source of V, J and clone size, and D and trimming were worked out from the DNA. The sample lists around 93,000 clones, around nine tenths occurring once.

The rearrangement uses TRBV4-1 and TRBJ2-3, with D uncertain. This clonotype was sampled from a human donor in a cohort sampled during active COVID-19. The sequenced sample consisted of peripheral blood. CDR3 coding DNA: TGCGCCAGCAGCCAAGATCTAGGTCTTAGCACAGATACGCAGTATTTT. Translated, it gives CASSQDLGLSTDTQYF.